This T cell receptor beta chain was retrieved from a study of control samples from healthy donors and cancer patients. V lost 1 base, J lost 15 bases, and 8 bases stayed unmatched. There are 12 residues in the CDR3. Germline V gives CDR1 GTSNPN, CDR2 SVGIG (reference sequence). The method was immunoSEQ multiplex PCR; TCRdb's version includes in-frame clones alone and lacks a portion of them. The data contain about 51,000 clones, roughly 89% of them singletons. Sequencing was done on a sample of PBMCs. V and J are TRBV30 and TRBJ2-1; 8 nucleotides match TRBD1. This TCR was recovered from a man aged 35-49 years with colorectal cancer. The CDR3 here is CAWSELRGPGFF. In nucleotides, the CDR3 is TGTGCCTGGAGTGAACTCAGGGGGCCAGGGTTCTTC.